One and the same sample provided the 22 T cell receptor beta chains below, sequenced in a study of blood T cell dynamics during melanoma immunotherapy. Assay: immunoSEQ multiplex PCR; the TCRdb copy retains only in-frame clones and omits some. This repertoire shows 5,500 to 9,000 clones, roughly 80% found once; its top ten account for around 15%. This sample's time point: week 3, after first cycle of checkpoint inhibitor. The sample here was blood, taken from a patient treated with checkpoint blockade. These receptors were taken from a human donor with melanoma.

The J gene is TRBJ2-5, the V gene TRBV5-1; D may correspond to TRBD1 or TRBD2 (5 bases each). Germline CDR1 and CDR2: SGHRS and YFSETQ. Trimming took 3 bases from V and 5 from J, leaving 5 bases between them. The CDR3 contains 11 residues. The CDR3 DNA is TGCGCCAGCAGCTGGGGGGAGACCCAGTACTTC. This translates into CASSWGETQYF.

The CDR3 sequence is CASSLGVQGLMSPLHF. The CDR3 coding sequence is TGCGCCAGCAGCTTGGGCGTCCAGGGACTTATGTCACCCCTCCACTTT. The V and J genes are TRBV5-1 and TRBJ1-6; D might be TRBD1 (5 bases). The ends were cut back, 0 bases at V and 10 bases at J, with 17 bases in the middle. The CDR3 is made up of 16 amino acids. Looked up from germline, CDR1 is SGHRS and CDR2 is YFSETQ.

V and J are TRBV25-1 and TRBJ2-7; no firm D call. Germline-derived CDR1 and CDR2 are MGHDK and SYGVNS. The CDR3 spans 14 residues. The germline V and J ends were trimmed by 4 bases and 2 bases, with 12 bases remaining between them. The CDR3, as DNA: TGTGCCAGCAGTGCGCACAGATTTCCCTACGAGCAGTACTTC. This gives the protein CASSAHRFPYEQYF.

V and J are TRBV7-6 and TRBJ1-1; D possibly corresponds to TRBD1 (5 bases). The CDR3 sequence is 15 residues long. The V end was cut by 1 base, the J end by 2 bases, with 11 bases between. CDR1 is SGHVS, CDR2 FNYEAQ, per germline. The CDR3, as DNA: TGTGCCAGCAGCTTAGTAGGCCAGGGCAACACTGAAGCTTTCTTT. It translates to CASSLVGQGNTEAFF.

The chain is built from TRBV9 and TRBJ2-2, with D uncertain. Germline V gene data show CDR1 as SGDLS and CDR2 as YYNGEE. The germline V and J ends were trimmed by 0 bases and 3 bases, with 6 bases remaining between them. CDR3 length: 14 amino acids. CDR3 sequence: CASSVALYTGELFF. The CDR3 DNA follows: TGTGCCAGCAGCGTAGCCCTTTACACCGGGGAGCTGTTTTTT.

J is TRBJ1-6 and V is TRBV5-1; D uncertain. The CDR3 extends over 17 amino acids. Germline V CDR1 and CDR2: SGHRS, YFSETQ. V lost 4 bases and J 5 bases, leaving 19 bases between the germline ends. The CDR3 here is CASSPPPGGFDNSPLHF. The CDR3 nucleotides are TGCGCCAGCAGCCCCCCCCCAGGAGGGTTCGATAATTCACCCCTCCACTTT.

The V call is TRBV15, the J call TRBJ2-7; D call uncertain. Germline-derived CDR1 and CDR2 are LNHNV and YYDKDF (reference sequence). The CDR3 sequence is 16 residues long. Trimming removed 1 base from V and 5 bases from J, with 18 bases in between. The CDR3 protein is CATSRALLPETHEQYF. CDR3 DNA sequence: TGTGCCACCAGCAGAGCCCTTCTCCCAGAGACCCACGAGCAGTACTTC.

This clone was seen only a few times. The chain uses TRBV19 and TRBJ2-1, with D perhaps matching TRBD1 or TRBD2 (5 bases each). This CDR3 has 15 residues. Trimming shortened V by 3 bases and J by 4 bases, and 13 bases separated the two germline ends. CDR1 and CDR2 from the germline V gene are LNHDA and SQIVND (reference sequence). The CDR3: CASSMWLEGYNEQFF. The CDR3 DNA is TGTGCCAGTAGTATGTGGCTAGAGGGGTACAATGAGCAGTTCTTC.

This chain links TRBV5-4 with TRBJ2-7, with 9 nucleotides matching TRBD2. The CDR3 is 18 residues long. V was pared by 4 bases and J by 0 bases, with 14 bases of the junction left unmatched. CDR1 and CDR2 from the germline V gene are SGHNT and YYREEE (reference sequence). The CDR3 DNA sequence: TGTGCCAGCAGCCTCCAACCCCATTCTAGCGGGGACTCCTACGAGCAGTACTTC. It codes for CASSLQPHSSGDSYEQYF.

The rearrangement joins TRBV5-4 to TRBJ1-5, with TRBD1 as a possible D gene (6 bases). In germline, CDR1 is SGHNT, CDR2 YYREEE (reference sequence). The CDR3 has 14 amino acids. V was clipped by 0 bases and J by 6 bases, with 10 bases between them. This CDR3 reads CASSLDRAGQPQHF. CDR3 nucleotide sequence: TGTGCCAGCAGCTTGGACAGGGCCGGTCAGCCCCAGCATTTT.

This chain connects TRBV6-4 to TRBJ1-4; tentative D call: TRBD1 (6 bases). Germline values: CDR1 MRHNA, CDR2 SNTAGT. The CDR3 runs 15 residues. Trimming stripped 5 bases from V and 10 bases from J, with 20 bases between. The CDR3 loop is CASSLKRGGGSKLFF. CDR3 nucleotides: TGTGCCAGCAGTCTAAAACGGGGAGGGGGATCAAAACTGTTTTTT.

V and J are TRBV7-2 and TRBJ2-3, with no clear D. The V gene lost 4 bases and the J gene lost 6 bases, with 5 bases spanning the gap. Germline lookup yields CDR1 SGHTA and CDR2 FQGNSA. The CDR3 runs to 11 residues. The CDR3 bases are TGTGCCAGCAGCTCGCAGGATACGCAGTATTTT. As protein: CASSSQDTQYF.

The rearrangement uses TRBV6-1 and TRBJ2-7; the match to TRBD1 covers 10 bases. Germline loops: CDR1 MNHNS, CDR2 SASEGT. The CDR3 runs 15 residues. V dropped 4 bases and J dropped 4; count of bases not matched to a gene: 7. This CDR3 reads CASSGRQGALYEQYF. DNA of the CDR3: TGTGCCAGCAGTGGGCGACAGGGGGCTCTGTACGAGCAGTACTTC.

This clone was seen only a few times. The rearrangement uses TRBV19 and TRBJ2-7, with D possibly matching TRBD1 (6 bases). Trimming took 5 bases from V and 3 from J, leaving 17 bases between them. CDR1 LNHDA and CDR2 SQIVND come from the germline V gene (reference sequence). The CDR3 contains 15 residues. In DNA form, the CDR3 reads TGTGCCAGTAGTGGGCCTCGGCAGGGGATCTACGAGCAGTACTTC. It encodes CASSGPRQGIYEQYF.

This clone was counted a few times. V gene TRBV5-1 combines with J gene TRBJ1-1; D might be TRBD1 (6 bases). The V end lost 4 bases, the J end lost 8 bases, and 18 bases lay between the germline ends. CDR1 SGHRS and CDR2 YFSETQ come from the germline V gene. The CDR3 has 14 amino acids. The CDR3 nucleotides read TGCGCCAGCAGCCTGACGGACAGCAGTATAGAAGCTTTCTTT. This sequence encodes CASSLTDSSIEAFF.

This rearrangement joins TRBV7-2 to TRBJ2-1; 7 bases fit TRBD1. V was pared by 2 bases and J by 7 bases, with 11 bases of the junction left unmatched. The CDR3 contains 16 residues. Germline assignment: CDR1 SGHTA and CDR2 FQGNSA. DNA for the CDR3: TGTGCCAGCAGCTTACCCACCACCGGGACAGATAATGAGCAGTTCTTC. Protein sequence: CASSLPTTGTDNEQFF.

This clone came up once. This rearrangement joins TRBV6-1 to TRBJ1-6, with TRBD1 matching over 9 bases. V trimming: 6 bases; J trimming: 15 bases; junction bases outside the gene matches: 12. Per germline, CDR1 MNHNS and CDR2 SASEGT. The CDR3 is made up of 14 amino acids. The DNA of the CDR3 is TGTGCCAGCAGCCCGGGACAGGGCTTTAGTAACCTCCACTTT. It codes for CASSPGQGFSNLHF.

The chain uses TRBV7-8 and TRBJ1-1; TRBD1 agrees at 7 bases. The length of the CDR3 is 15 residues. Germline V CDR1 and CDR2: SGHVS, FQNEAQ. V shed 6 bases, J shed 4 bases, and the junction held 11 bases outside the gene matches. CDR3 region: CASRQAQGWSTEAFF. DNA for the CDR3: TGTGCCAGCAGACAAGCACAGGGGTGGAGCACTGAAGCTTTCTTT. Together with reference TRBV7-8 and TRBJ1-1, the CDR3 gives the full variable domain: GAGVSQSPRYKVAKRGQDVALRCDPISGHVSLFWYQQALGQGPEFLTYFQNEAQLDKSGLPSDRFFAERPEGSVSTLKIQRTQQEDSAVYLCASRQAQGWSTEAFFGQGTRLTVV.

This clone was observed a few times. J is TRBJ1-5 and V is TRBV6-6; D unresolved. This CDR3 has 13 residues. Germline values: CDR1 MNHNY, CDR2 SVGAGI (reference sequence). Trimming removed 7 bases at V and 0 bases at J, with 7 bases between. The DNA for the CDR3 is TGTGCCAGCACCTGGGGTAGCAATCAGCCCCAGCATTTT. This codes for CASTWGSNQPQHF.

This clone has only a few counts. This chain joins TRBV5-6 and TRBJ1-1; 10 nucleotides align to TRBD1. Germline values: CDR1 SGHDT, CDR2 YYEEEE. The CDR3 extends over 14 amino acids. V shed 3 bases, J shed 4 bases, and the junction held 3 bases outside the gene matches. The CDR3 loop is CASSWDRGITEAFF. CDR3 nucleotide sequence: TGTGCCAGCAGCTGGGACAGGGGCATCACTGAAGCTTTCTTT.

J is TRBJ2-7 and V is TRBV30, with D tentatively TRBD1 (5 bases). The CDR3 length is 13 residues. Deletions cut 3 bases from V and 3 bases from J, with 12 bases between. Germline loops: CDR1 GTSNPN, CDR2 SVGIG (reference sequence). As DNA, the CDR3 is TGTGCCTGGAGCCAGGACAAGATCTACGAGCAGTACTTC. Protein: CAWSQDKIYEQYF.

This rearrangement joins TRBV19 to TRBJ1-2; D call uncertain. V gave up 3 bases and J gave up 4 bases, with 12 bases separating them. CDR1 is LNHDA, CDR2 SQIVND, per germline (reference sequence). The CDR3 covers 14 residues. The CDR3 spells CASSIARAGYGYTF. DNA for the CDR3: TGTGCCAGTAGTATTGCTCGGGCCGGCTATGGCTACACCTTC.